These T cell receptor beta chains were read from a single sample in a study of T cell responses to AZD1222 COVID-19 vaccine. Repertoires were generated with immunoSEQ multiplex PCR, while TCRdb's copy carries only in-frame clones and drops some. The data hold approximately 98,000 clones, with about 86% observed a single time. Material: peripheral blood, obtained on day 0 of AZD1222 vaccination. The receptor set was obtained from an adult in good health. Both conserved end residues are trimmed from each CDR3. Rows may omit the clone size; those that give it use once, few, many or a size class.

ASSLGAGVGANVLT	TRBJ2-6	TRBV7-2	NA
ASSFEGGNSPLH	TRBJ1-6	TRBV9	NA
ASSTGQGNTGELF	TRBJ2-2	TRBV6-6	NA
ASSSGLAGAYNEQF	TRBJ2-1	TRBV7-2	NA
ASSTTGGGQPQH	TRBJ1-5	TRBV6-5	NA
ASSPQDTEAF	TRBJ1-1	TRBV18	NA
ASSLEGRQGHNEKLF	TRBJ1-4	TRBV11-2	NA
AWSVGGGRRRGEQY	TRBJ2-7	TRBV30	NA
ASSMEVQGIHEQF	TRBJ2-1	TRBV19	NA
ASSFGWDGYT	TRBJ1-2	TRBV28	NA
ASSQEGAGHEQF	TRBJ2-1	TRBV4-1	NA
ASSGGAWSAGNEQF	TRBJ2-1	TRBV11-3	NA
ASSIGSGGRETQY	TRBJ2-5	TRBV19	few
ASSLGAGGHGEQF	TRBJ2-1	TRBV27	few
ASTNSYEQY	TRBJ2-7	TRBV7-9	NA
ASSVRASFPSGYT	TRBJ1-2	TRBV27	few
ASSLDRGEHYGYT	TRBJ1-2	TRBV5-6	few
ASSETGAGGYGYT	TRBJ1-2	TRBV10-2	few
ASRSGGPEYNEQF	TRBJ2-1	TRBV5-1	once
ASSPKTGGDTEAF	TRBJ1-1	TRBV27	NA
ASKSEENTEAF	TRBJ1-1	TRBV28	NA
ASSPIPADRVAEAF	TRBJ1-1	TRBV5-6	NA
ASSLGQAVYGYT	TRBJ1-2	TRBV5-6	NA
ASSLGGPQH	TRBJ1-5	TRBV28	NA